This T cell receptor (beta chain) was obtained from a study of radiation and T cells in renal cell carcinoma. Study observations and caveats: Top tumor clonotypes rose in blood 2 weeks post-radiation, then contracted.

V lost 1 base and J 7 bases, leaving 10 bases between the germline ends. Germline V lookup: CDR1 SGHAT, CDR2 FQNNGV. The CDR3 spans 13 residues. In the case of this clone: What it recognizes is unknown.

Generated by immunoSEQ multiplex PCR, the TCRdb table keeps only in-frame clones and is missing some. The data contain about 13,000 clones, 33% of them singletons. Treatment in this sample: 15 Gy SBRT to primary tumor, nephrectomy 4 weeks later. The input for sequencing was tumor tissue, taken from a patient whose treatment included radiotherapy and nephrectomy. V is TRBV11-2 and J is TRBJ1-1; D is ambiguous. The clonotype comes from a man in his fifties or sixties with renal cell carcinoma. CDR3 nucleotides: TGTGCCAGCAGCTTAGGGGGATCCTTTGAAGCTTTCTTT. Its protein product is CASSLGGSFEAFF.